This passage covers 11 T cell receptor beta chains from one sample sequenced in a study of blood T cell repertoires in COVID-19. Profiled with immunoSEQ multiplex PCR; TCRdb holds only in-frame clones, not every one. The profile covers approximately 210,000 clones, with around 80% appearing a single time and 2.9% taken by the ten largest. The sample taken for sequencing was peripheral blood. The receptors were sampled from a man aged 50-60 years with active or convalescent COVID-19.

The gene calls are TRBV6-5 and TRBJ1-1; maybe TRBD1 (5 bases). The CDR3 runs 13 residues. CDR1 is MNHEY and CDR2 is SVGAGI in the germline V gene. The V end was cut by 0 bases, the J end by 4 bases, with 6 bases between. CDR3 bases: TGTGCCAGCAGTTACTCTAGGGGCACTGAAGCTTTCTTT. Residues: CASSYSRGTEAFF.

Note on this clone: This specimen includes other DNA sequences encoding the same CDR3. The chain links TRBV7-3 to TRBJ2-3; D remains ambiguous. This CDR3 spans 12 amino acids. Trimming took 4 bases from V and 2 from J, leaving 4 bases between them. CDR1 and CDR2 (germline): SGHTA, FQGTGA. In nucleotides, the CDR3 is TGTGCCAGCAGCTCCTCCACAGATACGCAGTATTTT. Its protein product is CASSSSTDTQYF.

This chain joins TRBV6-5 and TRBJ1-3; D is unresolved. V shed 7 bases and J shed 2 bases, with 12 bases lying between them. The CDR3 is made up of 14 amino acids. Germline V lookup: CDR1 MNHEY, CDR2 SVGAGI. The CDR3 loop reads CASKSSGAGNTIYF. The CDR3, as DNA: TGTGCCAGCAAGTCATCCGGTGCTGGAAACACCATATATTTT.

This clone was observed a single time. J is TRBJ1-2 and V is TRBV9; 7 bases fit TRBD1. The J segment lost 2 bases and the V segment lost 0 bases, leaving 4 bases of the junction unmatched. CDR1 and CDR2 from the germline V gene are SGDLS and YYNGEE. This CDR3 has 15 residues. The CDR3 bases are TGTGCCAGCAGCGTAGAACAGGGGCCCAACTATGGCTACACCTTC. Its protein is CASSVEQGPNYGYTF.

The chain recombines TRBV9 with TRBJ2-3; 7 bases agree with TRBD1. This CDR3 region has 14 residues. Germline trimming cut 4 bases from V and 0 bases from J; bases unmatched to any gene: 2. Germline V gene sequence: CDR1 SGDLS, CDR2 YYNGEE. CDR3 nucleotides: TGTGCCAGCAGCACAGGGGCGAGCACAGATACGCAGTATTTT. Translation: CASSTGASTDTQYF. Combining the CDR3 with reference TRBV9 and TRBJ2-3 gives the whole variable domain DSGVTQTPKHLITATGQRVTLRCSPRSGDLSVYWYQQSLDQGLQFLIQYYNGEERAKGNILERFSAQQFPDLHSELNLSSLELGDSALYFCASSTGASTDTQYFGPGTRLTVL.

The chain combines TRBV5-6 with TRBJ2-3; no clear D gene. Per the germline V gene, CDR1 is SGHDT and CDR2 is YYEEEE. With 6 bases removed from V and 2 bases from J, the gap between germline ends came to 7 bases. This CDR3 spans 12 amino acids. CDR3 loop: CASTQDTDTQYF. The CDR3 DNA reads as TGTGCCAGCACCCAGGACACAGATACGCAGTATTTT.

The chain is built from TRBV9 and TRBJ1-5; 10 bases are shared with TRBD1. The CDR3 covers 15 residues. Germline CDR1 and CDR2: SGDLS and YYNGEE. V gave up 0 bases and J gave up 6 bases; unmatched junction bases: 3. The chain's CDR3 is CASSVGQGASQPQHF. CDR3 DNA sequence: TGTGCCAGCAGCGTAGGACAGGGGGCGAGTCAGCCCCAGCATTTT.

V and J are TRBV25-1 and TRBJ1-1; possible D gene TRBD1, 6 bases. V dropped 0 bases and J dropped 5 bases, with 19 bases sitting between them. Per the germline V gene, CDR1 is MGHDK and CDR2 is SYGVNS. The CDR3 has 17 amino acids. This CDR3 reads CASSEYLTGRGRTEAFF. The CDR3, as DNA: TGTGCCAGCAGTGAATATCTAACGGGCAGGGGAAGGACTGAAGCTTTCTTT.

Only a few counts were recorded for this clone. The V gene is TRBV4-2, the J gene TRBJ2-7; D may be TRBD1 (6 bases). The germline gives CDR1 LGHNA, CDR2 YNFKEQ. The CDR3 has 14 amino acids. The V and J ends lost 5 bases and 2 bases respectively, with 13 bases between them. The CDR3 nucleotides are TGTGCCAGCAGCTTGGGCAGGGGCACCTACGAGCAGTACTTC. Encoded protein: CASSLGRGTYEQYF.

In its sample, this clone was seen once. The chain couples TRBV18 to TRBJ1-5, with a weak D call TRBD1 (5 bases). Trimming removed 3 bases from V and 1 base from J, with 7 bases in between. This CDR3 comprises 14 residues. From germline, CDR1 is KGHSH and CDR2 LQKENI. This chain's CDR3 is CASSPSGSNQPQHF. In DNA form, the CDR3 reads TGTGCCAGCTCACCGTCAGGGAGCAATCAGCCCCAGCATTTT.

The rearrangement joins TRBV7-2 to TRBJ2-4; possible D gene TRBD1, 8 bases. CDR1 SGHTA and CDR2 FQGNSA come from the germline V gene. CDR3 length equals 15 residues. The V end was cut by 4 bases, the J end by 9 bases, with 19 bases between. The CDR3 nucleotides are TGTGCCAGCAGCTCCGGACAGGGAGGGTTGAGCATTCAGTACTTC. Translation gives CASSSGQGGLSIQYF.